This TCR beta chain was documented in a study of T cell changes during pregnancy in multiple sclerosis. Sequenced by immunoSEQ multiplex PCR; TCRdb stores in-frame clones only, minus some. Among fewer than 70,000 clones listed, roughly 92% were seen once. The receptor's source is a female donor in good health, enrolled as a control in a pregnancy study. The sequencing here drew on CD8+ T cells from peripheral blood mononuclear cells, taken in the third trimester of pregnancy.

The CDR3 DNA reads as TGTGCCTGGCGACCCCATAAACTAGCGGGGGGGTTGCGGCCCTACGAGCAGTACTTC. It encodes CAWRPHKLAGGLRPYEQYF. The V and J genes are TRBV30 and TRBJ2-7, with TRBD2 matching over 13 bases. From germline, CDR1 is GTSNPN and CDR2 SVGIG (reference sequence). With 5 bases clipped from V and 2 bases from J, the junction kept 18 bases outside the gene matches. CDR3 length: 19 amino acids.